This T cell receptor (beta chain) was sequenced during a study of OX40 agonist ivuxolimab in advanced cancers. Measured with immunoSEQ multiplex PCR; TCRdb has only the in-frame clones, and not every one. The table records 70,000 to 80,000 clones, about 93% of them present only once. The clonotype comes from an adult with an advanced solid tumor such as melanoma, head and neck, liver or kidney cancer. Sample: CD4+ or CD8+ T cells sorted from blood, taken in a trial of the OX40 agonist ivuxolimab.

The CDR3 here is CASSYSTVGGYTF. The CDR3 bases are TGTGCCAGCAGTTACTCGACGGTTGGTGGCTACACCTTC. The V and J genes are TRBV6-5 and TRBJ1-2; D remains ambiguous. Trimming took off 0 bases at V and 7 bases at J, with 9 bases between the two ends. The germline V gene has CDR1 MNHEY and CDR2 SVGAGI. The CDR3 has 13 residues.